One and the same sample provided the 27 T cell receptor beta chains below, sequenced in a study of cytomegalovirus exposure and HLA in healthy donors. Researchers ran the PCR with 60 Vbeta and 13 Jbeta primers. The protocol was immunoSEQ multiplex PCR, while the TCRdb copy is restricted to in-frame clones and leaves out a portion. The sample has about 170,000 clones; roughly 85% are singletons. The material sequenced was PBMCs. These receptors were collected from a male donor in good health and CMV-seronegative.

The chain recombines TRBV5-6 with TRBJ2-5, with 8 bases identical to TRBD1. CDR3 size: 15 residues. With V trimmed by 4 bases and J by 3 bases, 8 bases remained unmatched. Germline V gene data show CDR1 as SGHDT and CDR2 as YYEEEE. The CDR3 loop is CASSPGQDPKETQYF. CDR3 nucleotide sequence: TGTGCCAGCAGCCCGGGACAGGACCCCAAAGAGACCCAGTACTTC. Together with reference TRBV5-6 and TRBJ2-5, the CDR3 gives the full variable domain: DAGVTQSPTHLIKTRGQQVTLRCSPKSGHDTVSWYQQALGQGPQFIFQYYEEEERQRGNFPDRFSGHQFPNYSSELNVNALLLGDSALYLCASSPGQDPKETQYFGPGTRLLVL.

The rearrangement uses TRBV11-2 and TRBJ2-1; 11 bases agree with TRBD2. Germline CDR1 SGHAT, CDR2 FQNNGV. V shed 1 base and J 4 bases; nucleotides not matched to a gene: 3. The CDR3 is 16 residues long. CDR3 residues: CASSLGLAGTYNEQFF. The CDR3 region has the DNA TGTGCCAGCAGCTTAGGACTAGCGGGGACTTACAATGAGCAGTTCTTC.

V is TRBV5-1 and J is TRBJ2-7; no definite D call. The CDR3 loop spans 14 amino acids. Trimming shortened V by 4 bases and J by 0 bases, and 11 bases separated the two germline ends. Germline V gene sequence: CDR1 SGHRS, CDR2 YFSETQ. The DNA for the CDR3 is TGCGCCAGCAGCGGGTCAGGAATCTCCTACGAGCAGTACTTC. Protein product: CASSGSGISYEQYF.

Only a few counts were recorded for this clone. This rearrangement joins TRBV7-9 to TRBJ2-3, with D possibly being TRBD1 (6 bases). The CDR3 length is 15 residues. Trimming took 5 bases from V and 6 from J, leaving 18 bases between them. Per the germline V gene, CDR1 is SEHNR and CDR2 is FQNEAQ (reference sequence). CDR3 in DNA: TGTGCCAGCAGCCCAACCAACAACAGGGCGGATACGCAGTATTTT. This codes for CASSPTNNRADTQYF.

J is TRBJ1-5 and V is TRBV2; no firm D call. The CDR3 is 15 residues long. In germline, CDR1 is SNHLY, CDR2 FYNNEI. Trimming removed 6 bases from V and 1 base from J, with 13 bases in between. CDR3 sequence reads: CASRESRRSNQPQHF. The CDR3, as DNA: TGTGCCAGCAGAGAGTCCCGCCGGAGCAATCAGCCCCAGCATTTT.

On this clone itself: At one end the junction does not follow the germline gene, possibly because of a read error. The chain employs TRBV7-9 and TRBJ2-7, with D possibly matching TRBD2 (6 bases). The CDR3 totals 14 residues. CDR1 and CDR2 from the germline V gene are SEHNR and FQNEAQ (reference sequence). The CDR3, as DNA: TGTTCCAGCAGCTTTAGCGCGGGACTGATCGAGCAGTACTTC. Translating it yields CSSSFSAGLIEQYF.

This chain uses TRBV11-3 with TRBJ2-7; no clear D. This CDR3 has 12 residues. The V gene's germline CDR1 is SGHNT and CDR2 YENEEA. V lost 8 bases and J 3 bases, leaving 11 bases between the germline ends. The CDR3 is CASPPPCYEQYF. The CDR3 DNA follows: TGTGCCAGCCCCCCTCCCTGCTACGAGCAGTACTTC.

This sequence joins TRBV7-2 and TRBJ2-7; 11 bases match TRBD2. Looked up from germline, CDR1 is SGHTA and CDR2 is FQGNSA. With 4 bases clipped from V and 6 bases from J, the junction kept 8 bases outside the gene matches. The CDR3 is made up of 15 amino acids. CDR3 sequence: CASSWETSGITEQYF. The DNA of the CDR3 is TGTGCCAGCAGCTGGGAGACTAGCGGGATAACCGAGCAGTACTTC.

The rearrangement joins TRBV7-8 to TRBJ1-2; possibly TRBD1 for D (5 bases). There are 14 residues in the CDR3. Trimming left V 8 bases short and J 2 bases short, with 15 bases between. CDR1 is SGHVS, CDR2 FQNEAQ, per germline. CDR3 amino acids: CASYAGGVNYGYTF. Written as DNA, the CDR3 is TGTGCCAGCTACGCCGGGGGTGTGAACTATGGCTACACCTTC.

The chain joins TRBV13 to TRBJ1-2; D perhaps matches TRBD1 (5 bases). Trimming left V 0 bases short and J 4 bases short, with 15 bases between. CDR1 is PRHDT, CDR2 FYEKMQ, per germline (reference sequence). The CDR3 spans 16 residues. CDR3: CASSLGIMGGGYGYTF. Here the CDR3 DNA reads TGTGCCAGCAGCTTAGGCATAATGGGGGGGGGCTATGGCTACACCTTC.

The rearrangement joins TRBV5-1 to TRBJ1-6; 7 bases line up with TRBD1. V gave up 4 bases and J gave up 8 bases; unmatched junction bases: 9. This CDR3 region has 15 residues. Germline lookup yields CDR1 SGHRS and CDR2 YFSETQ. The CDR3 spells CASSTQTGLDSPLHF. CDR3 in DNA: TGCGCCAGCAGCACCCAGACAGGGTTGGATTCACCCCTCCACTTT.

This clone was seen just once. This chain's CDR3 is CAWEQGIRGYTF. DNA of the CDR3: TGTGCCTGGGAACAGGGGATACGTGGCTACACCTTC. This sequence joins TRBV30 and TRBJ1-2; 7 nucleotides line up with TRBD1. Germline trimming cut 5 bases from V and 7 bases from J; bases unmatched to any gene: 7. Looked up from germline, CDR1 is GTSNPN and CDR2 is SVGIG (reference sequence). CDR3 length equals 12 residues.

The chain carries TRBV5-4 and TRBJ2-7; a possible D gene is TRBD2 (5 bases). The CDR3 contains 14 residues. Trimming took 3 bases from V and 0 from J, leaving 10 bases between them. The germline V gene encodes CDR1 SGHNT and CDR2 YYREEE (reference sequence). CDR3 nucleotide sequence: TGTGCCAGCAGCTCACAACGGGACTCCTACGAGCAGTACTTC. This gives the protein CASSSQRDSYEQYF.

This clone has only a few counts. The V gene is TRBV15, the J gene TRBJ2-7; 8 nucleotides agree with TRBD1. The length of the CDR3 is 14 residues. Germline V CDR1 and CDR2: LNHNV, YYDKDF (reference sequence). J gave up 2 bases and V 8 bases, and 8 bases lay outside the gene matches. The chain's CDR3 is CATAASGGTYEQYF. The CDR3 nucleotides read TGTGCCACCGCCGCCTCAGGGGGCACCTACGAGCAGTACTTC.

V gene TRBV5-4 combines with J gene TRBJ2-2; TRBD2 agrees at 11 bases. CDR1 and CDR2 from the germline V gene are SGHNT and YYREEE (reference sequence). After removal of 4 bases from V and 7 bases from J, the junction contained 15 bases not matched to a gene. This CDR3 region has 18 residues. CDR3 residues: CASSGGPGLAEQGGELFF. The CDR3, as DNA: TGTGCCAGCAGCGGCGGACCGGGACTAGCGGAACAGGGCGGGGAGCTGTTTTTT.

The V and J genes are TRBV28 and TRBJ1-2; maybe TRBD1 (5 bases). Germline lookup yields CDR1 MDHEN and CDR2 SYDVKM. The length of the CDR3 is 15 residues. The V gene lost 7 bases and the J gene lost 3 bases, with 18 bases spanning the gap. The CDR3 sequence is CASTSDTIAYYGYTF. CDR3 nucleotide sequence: TGTGCCAGCACCTCGGACACAATAGCTTACTATGGCTACACCTTC.

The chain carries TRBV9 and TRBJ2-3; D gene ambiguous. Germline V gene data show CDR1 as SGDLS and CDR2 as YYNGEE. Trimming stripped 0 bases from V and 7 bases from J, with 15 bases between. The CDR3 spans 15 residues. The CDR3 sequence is CASSVESLPGYTQYF. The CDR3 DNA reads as TGTGCCAGCAGCGTAGAGAGTCTCCCCGGGTATACGCAGTATTTT.

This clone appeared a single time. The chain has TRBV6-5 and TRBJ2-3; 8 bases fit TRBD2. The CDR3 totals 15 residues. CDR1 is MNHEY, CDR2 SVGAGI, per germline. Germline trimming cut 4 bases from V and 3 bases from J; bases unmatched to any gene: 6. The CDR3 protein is CASSSSGGGTDTQYF. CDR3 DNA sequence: TGTGCCAGCAGTTCCAGCGGGGGTGGAACAGATACGCAGTATTTT.

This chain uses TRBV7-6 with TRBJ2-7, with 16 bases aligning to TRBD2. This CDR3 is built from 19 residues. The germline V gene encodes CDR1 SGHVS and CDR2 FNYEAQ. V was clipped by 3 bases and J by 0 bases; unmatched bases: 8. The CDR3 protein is CASSLVGLAGGTHSYEQYF. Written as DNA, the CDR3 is TGTGCCAGCAGCTTGGTGGGACTAGCGGGAGGGACGCACTCCTACGAGCAGTACTTC.

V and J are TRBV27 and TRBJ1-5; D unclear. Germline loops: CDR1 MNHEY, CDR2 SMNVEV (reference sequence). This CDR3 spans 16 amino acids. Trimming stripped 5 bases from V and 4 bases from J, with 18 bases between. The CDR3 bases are TGTGCCAGCAGTCCCTTGGGAGTTGAAGGGAATCAGCCCCAGCATTTT. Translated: CASSPLGVEGNQPQHF.

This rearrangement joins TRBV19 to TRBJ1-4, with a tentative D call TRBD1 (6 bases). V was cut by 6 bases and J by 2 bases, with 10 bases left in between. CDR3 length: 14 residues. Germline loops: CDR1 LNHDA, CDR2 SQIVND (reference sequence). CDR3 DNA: TGTGCCAGTAGAACGACAGGCACTAATGAAAAACTGTTTTTT. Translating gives CASRTTGTNEKLFF.

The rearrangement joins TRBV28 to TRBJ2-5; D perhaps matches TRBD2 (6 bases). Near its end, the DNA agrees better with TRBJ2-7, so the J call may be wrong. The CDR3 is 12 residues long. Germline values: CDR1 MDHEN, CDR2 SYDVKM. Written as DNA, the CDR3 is TGTGCCAGCAGGGGACTGACTTACGAGCAGTACTTC. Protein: CASRGLTYEQYF.

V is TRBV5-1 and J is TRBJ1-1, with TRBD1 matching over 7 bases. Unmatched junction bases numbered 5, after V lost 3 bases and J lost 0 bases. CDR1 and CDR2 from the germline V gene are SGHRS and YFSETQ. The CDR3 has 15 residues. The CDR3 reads CASSWMTGMNTEAFF. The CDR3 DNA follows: TGCGCCAGCAGCTGGATGACAGGGATGAACACTGAAGCTTTCTTT.

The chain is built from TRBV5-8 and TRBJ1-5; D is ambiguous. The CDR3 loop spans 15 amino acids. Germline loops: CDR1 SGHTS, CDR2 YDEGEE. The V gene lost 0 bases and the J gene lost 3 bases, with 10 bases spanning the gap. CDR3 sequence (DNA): TGTGCCAGCAGCTTGGGAGGTCAACTCAATCAGCCCCAGCATTTT. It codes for CASSLGGQLNQPQHF. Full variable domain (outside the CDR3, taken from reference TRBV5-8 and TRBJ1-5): EAGVTQSPTHLIKTRGQQATLRCSPISGHTSVYWYQQALGLGLQFLLWYDEGEERNRGNFPPRFSGRQFPNYSSELNVNALELEDSALYLCASSLGGQLNQPQHFGDGTRLSIL.

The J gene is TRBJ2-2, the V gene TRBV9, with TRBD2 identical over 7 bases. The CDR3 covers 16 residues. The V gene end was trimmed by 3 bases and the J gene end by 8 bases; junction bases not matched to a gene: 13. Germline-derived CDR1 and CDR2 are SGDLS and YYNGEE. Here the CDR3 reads CASSGGEAPGLGELFF. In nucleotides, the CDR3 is TGTGCCAGCAGCGGAGGGGAAGCACCGGGACTAGGGGAGCTGTTTTTT.

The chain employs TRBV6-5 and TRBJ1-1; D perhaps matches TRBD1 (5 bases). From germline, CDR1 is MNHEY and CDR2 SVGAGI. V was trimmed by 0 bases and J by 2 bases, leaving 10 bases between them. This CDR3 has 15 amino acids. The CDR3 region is CASSYSSQGNTEAFF. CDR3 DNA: TGTGCCAGCAGTTACTCGAGTCAGGGTAACACTGAAGCTTTCTTT.

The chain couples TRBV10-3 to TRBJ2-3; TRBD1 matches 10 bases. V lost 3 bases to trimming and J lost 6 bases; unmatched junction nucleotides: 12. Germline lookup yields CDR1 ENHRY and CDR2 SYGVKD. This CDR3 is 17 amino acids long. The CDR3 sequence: CAISEGRRQGAVDTQYF. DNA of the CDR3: TGTGCCATCAGTGAAGGTCGCCGACAGGGGGCAGTGGATACGCAGTATTTT.